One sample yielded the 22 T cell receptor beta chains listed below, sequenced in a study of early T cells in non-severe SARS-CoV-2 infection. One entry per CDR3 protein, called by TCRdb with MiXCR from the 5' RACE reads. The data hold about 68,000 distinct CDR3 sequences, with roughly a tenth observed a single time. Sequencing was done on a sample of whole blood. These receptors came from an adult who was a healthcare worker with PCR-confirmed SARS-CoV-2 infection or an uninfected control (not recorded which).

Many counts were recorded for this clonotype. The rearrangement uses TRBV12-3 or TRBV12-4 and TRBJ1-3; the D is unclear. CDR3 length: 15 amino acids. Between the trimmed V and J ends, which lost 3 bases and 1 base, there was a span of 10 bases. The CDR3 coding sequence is TGTGCCAGCAGTTTTTGGTCCGGGTCTGGAAACACCATATATTTT. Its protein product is CASSFWSGSGNTIYF.

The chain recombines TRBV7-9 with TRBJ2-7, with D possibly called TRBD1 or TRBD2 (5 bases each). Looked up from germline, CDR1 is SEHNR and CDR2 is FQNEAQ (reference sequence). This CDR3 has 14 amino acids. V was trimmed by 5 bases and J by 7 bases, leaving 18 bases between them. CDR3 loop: CASSHRGLREEQYF. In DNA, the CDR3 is TGTGCCAGCAGCCACCGGGGCCTTCGGGAAGAGCAGTACTTC.

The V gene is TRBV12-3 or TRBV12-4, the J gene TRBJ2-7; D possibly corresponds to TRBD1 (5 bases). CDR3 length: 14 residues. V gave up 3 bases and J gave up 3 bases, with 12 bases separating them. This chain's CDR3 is CASSFSGANYEQYF. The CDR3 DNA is TGTGCCAGCAGTTTTTCTGGGGCAAACTACGAGCAGTACTTC.

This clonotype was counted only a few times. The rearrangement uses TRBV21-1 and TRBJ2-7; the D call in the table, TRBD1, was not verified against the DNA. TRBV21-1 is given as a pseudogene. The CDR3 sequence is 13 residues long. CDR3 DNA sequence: TGTGCCAGTAAAACCGGGACAAGCTACGAGCAGTACTTC. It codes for CASKTGTSYEQYF.

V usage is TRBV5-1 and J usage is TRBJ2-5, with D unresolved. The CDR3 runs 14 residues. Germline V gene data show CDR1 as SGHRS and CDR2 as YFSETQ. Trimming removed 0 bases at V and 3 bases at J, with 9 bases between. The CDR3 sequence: CASSLDLGKETQYF. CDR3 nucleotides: TGCGCCAGCAGCTTGGATCTTGGAAAAGAGACCCAGTACTTC. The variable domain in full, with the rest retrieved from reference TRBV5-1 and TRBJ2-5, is KAGVTQTPRYLIKTRGQQVTLSCSPISGHRSVSWYQQTPGQGLQFLFEYFSETQRNKGNFPGRFSGRQFSNSRSEMNVSTLELGDSALYLCASSLDLGKETQYFGPGTRLLVL.

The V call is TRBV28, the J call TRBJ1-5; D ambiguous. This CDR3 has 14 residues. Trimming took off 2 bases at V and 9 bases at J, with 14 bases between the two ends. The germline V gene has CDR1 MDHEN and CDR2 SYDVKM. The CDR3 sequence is CASSLRALGGPQHF. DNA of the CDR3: TGTGCCAGCAGTTTAAGGGCCCTGGGAGGGCCCCAGCATTTT. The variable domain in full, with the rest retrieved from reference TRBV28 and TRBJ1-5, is DVKVTQSSRYLVKRTGEKVFLECVQDMDHENMFWYRQDPGLGLRLIYFSYDVKMKEKGDIPEGYSVSREKKERFSLILESASTNQTSMYLCASSLRALGGPQHFGDGTRLSIL.

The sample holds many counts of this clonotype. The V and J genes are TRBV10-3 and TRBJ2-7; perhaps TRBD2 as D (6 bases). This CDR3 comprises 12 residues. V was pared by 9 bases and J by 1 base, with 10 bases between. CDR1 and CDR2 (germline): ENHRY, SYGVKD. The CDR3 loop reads CAISGNSYEQYF. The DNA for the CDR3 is TGTGCCATTAGCGGAAATTCCTACGAGCAGTACTTC.

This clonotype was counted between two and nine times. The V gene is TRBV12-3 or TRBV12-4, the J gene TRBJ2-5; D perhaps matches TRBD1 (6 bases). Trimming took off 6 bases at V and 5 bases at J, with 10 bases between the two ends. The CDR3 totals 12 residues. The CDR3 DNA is TGTGCCAGCAGCCCGGGACATGAGACCCAGTACTTC. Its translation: CASSPGHETQYF.

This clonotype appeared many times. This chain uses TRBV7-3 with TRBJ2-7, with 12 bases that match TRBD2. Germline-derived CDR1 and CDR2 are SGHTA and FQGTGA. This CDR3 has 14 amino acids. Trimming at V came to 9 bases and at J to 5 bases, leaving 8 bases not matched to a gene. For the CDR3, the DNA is TGTGCCAGTTCACCGACTAGCGGGAGTAACGAGCAGTACTTC. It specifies CASSPTSGSNEQYF.

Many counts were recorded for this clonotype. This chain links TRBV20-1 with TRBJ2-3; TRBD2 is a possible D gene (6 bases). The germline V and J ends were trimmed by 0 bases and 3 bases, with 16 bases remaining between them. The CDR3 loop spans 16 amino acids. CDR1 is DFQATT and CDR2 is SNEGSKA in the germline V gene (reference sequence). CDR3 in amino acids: CSARDLVGRDTDTQYF. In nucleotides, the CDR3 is TGCAGTGCTAGAGATCTCGTTGGGCGGGATACAGATACGCAGTATTTT.

CDR3 coding DNA: TGTGCCAGCAGCCTTAGCTATAATTCACCCCTCCACTTT. It is translated as CASSLSYNSPLHF. The chain uses TRBV6-5 and TRBJ1-6; D unresolved. The CDR3 covers 13 residues. Trimming cost V 6 bases and J 3 bases, with 6 bases left between them. CDR1 is MNHEY, CDR2 SVGAGI, per germline.

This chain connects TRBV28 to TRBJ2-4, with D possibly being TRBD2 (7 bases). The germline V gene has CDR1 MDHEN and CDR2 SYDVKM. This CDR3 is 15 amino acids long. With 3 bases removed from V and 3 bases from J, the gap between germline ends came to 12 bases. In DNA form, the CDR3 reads TGTGCCAGCAGTTTGGGGGGGCGAGGCAAAAACATTCAGTACTTC. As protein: CASSLGGRGKNIQYF.

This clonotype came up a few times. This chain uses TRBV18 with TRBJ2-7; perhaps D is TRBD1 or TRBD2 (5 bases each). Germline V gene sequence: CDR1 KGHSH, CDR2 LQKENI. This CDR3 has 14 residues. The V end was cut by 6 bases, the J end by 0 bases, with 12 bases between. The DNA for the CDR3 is TGTGCCAGCTCGTCCGGGACGGCCTCCTACGAGCAGTACTTC. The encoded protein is CASSSGTASYEQYF.

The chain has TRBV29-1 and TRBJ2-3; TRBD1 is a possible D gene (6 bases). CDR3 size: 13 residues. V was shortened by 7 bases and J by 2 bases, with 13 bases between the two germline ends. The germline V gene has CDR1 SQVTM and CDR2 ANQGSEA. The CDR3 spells CSGTGLFTDTQYF. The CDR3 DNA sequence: TGCAGCGGCACAGGGTTATTCACAGATACGCAGTATTTT.

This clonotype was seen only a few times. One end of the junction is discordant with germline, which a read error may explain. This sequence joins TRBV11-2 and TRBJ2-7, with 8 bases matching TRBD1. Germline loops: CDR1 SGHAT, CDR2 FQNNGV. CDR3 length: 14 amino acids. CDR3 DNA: TGCGCCAGCAGCTACGGGACAGGCCCCCTCGAGCAGTACTTC. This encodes CASSYGTGPLEQYF.

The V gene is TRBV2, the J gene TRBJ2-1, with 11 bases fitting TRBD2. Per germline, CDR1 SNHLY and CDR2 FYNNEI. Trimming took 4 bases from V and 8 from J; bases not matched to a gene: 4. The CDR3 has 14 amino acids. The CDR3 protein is CASSASGLADEQFF. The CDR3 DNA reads TGTGCCAGCAGTGCCTCGGGACTAGCGGATGAGCAGTTCTTC.

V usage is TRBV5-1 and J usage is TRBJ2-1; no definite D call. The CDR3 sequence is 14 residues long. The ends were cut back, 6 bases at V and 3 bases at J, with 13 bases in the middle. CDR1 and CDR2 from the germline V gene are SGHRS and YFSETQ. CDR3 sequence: CASIEDTYYNEQFF. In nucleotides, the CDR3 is TGCGCCAGCATCGAAGACACATACTACAATGAGCAGTTCTTC.

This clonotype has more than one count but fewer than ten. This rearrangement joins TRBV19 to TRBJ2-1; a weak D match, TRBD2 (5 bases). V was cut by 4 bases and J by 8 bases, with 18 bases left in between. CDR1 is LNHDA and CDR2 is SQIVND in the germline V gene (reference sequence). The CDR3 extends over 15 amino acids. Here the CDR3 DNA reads TGTGCCAGTAGTAGAGGGCAGCCCCCTTTGGATGAGCAGTTCTTC. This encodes CASSRGQPPLDEQFF.

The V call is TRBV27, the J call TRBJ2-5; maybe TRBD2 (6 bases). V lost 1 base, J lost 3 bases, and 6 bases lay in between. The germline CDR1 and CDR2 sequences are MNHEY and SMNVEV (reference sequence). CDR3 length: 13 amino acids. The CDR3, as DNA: TGTGCCAGCAGTTTATGGGGGGAAGAGACCCAGTACTTC. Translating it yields CASSLWGEETQYF.

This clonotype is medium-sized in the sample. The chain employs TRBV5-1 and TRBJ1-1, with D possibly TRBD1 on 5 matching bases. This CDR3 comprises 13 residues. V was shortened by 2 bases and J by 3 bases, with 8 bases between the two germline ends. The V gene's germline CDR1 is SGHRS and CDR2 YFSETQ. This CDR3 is CASSLKQDTEAFF. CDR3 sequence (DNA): TGCGCCAGCAGCTTAAAACAGGACACTGAAGCTTTCTTT.

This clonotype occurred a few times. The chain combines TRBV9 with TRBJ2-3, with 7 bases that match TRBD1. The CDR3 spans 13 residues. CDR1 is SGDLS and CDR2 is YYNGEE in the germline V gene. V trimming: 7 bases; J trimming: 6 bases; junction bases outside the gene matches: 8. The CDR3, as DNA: TGTGCCAGCGGACAGGAAAGGCCGGATACGCAGTATTTT. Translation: CASGQERPDTQYF.

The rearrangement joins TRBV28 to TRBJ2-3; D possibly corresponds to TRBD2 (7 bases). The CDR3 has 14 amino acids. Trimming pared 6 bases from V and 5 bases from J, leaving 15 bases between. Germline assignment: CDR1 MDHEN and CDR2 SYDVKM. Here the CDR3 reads CASRLGGQGDTQYF. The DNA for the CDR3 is TGTGCCAGCAGGTTGGGGGGGCAAGGAGATACGCAGTATTTT.